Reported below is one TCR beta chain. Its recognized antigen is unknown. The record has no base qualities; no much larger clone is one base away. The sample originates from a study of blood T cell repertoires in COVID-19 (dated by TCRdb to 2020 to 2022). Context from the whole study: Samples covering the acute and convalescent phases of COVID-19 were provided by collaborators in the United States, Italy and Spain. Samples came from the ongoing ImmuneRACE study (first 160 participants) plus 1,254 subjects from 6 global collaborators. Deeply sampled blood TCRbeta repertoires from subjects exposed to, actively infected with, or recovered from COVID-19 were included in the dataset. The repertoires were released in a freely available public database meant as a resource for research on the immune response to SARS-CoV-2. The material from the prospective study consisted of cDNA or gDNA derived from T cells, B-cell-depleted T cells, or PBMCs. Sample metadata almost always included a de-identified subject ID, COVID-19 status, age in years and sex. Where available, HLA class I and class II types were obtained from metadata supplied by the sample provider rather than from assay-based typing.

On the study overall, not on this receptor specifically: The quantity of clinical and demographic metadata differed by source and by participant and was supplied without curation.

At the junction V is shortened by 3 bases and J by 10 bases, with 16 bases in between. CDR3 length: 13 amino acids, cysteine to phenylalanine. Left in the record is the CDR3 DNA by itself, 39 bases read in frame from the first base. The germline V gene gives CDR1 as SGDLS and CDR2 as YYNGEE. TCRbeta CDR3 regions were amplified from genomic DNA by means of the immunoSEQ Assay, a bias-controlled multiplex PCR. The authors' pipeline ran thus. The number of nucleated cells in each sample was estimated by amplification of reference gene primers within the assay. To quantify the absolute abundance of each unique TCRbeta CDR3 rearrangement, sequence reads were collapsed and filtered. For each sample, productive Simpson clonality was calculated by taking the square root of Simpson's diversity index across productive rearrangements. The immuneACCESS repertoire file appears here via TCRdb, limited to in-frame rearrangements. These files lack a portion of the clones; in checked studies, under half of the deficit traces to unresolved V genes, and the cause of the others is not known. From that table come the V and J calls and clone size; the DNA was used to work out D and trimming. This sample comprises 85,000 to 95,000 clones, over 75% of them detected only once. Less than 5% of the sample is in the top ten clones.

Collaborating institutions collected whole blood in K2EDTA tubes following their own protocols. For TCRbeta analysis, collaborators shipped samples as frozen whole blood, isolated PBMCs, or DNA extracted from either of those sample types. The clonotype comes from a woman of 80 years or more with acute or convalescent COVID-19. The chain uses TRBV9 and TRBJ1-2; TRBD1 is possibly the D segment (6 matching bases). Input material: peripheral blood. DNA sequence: TGTGCCAGCAGCGCCCGGGGAGGGGGAGCCTACACCTTC. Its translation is CASSARGGGAYTF.